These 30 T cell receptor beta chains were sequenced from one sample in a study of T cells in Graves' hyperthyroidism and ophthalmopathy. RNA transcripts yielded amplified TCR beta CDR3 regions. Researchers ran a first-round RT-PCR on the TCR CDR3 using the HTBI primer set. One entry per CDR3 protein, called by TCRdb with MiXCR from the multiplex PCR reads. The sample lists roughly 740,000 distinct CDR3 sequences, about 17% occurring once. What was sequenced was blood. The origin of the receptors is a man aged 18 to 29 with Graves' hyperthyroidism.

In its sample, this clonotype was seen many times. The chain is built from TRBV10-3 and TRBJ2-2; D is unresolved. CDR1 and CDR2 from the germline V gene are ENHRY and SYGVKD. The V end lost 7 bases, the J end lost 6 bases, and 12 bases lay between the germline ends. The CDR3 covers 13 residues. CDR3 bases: TGTGCCATCACCGCCCAGTTGTCCGGGGAGCTGTTTTTT. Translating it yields CAITAQLSGELFF.

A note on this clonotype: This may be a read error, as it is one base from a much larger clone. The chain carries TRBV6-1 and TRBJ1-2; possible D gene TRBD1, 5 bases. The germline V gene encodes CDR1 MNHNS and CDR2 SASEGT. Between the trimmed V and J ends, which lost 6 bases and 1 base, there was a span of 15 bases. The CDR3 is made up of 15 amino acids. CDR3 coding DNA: TGTGCCAGCAGAGCTACAGGTGAACTTAACTATGGCTACACCTTC. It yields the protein CASRATGELNYGYTF.

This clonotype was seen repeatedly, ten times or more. The CDR3 coding sequence is TGTGCCAGCACCCTAGGGGGCGCAGATACGCAGTATTTT. This translates into CASTLGGADTQYF. This chain joins TRBV28 and TRBJ2-3; 7 nucleotides line up with TRBD1. The germline V gene has CDR1 MDHEN and CDR2 SYDVKM. The CDR3 spans 13 residues. The V segment lost 7 bases and the J segment 4 bases; nucleotides outside the gene matches: 5.

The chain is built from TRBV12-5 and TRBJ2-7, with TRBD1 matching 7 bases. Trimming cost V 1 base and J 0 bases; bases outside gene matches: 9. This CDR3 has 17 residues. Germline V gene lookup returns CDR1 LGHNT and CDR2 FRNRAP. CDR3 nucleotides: TGTGCTAGTGGTTTGGGGGGACAGTCTGAAAGCTCCTACGAGCAGTACTTC. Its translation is CASGLGGQSESSYEQYF.

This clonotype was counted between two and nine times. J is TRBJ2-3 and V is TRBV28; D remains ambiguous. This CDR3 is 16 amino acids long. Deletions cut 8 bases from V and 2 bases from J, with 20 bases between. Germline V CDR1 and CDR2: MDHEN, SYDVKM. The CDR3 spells CASSGRQITNTDTQYF. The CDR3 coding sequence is TGTGCCAGCTCCGGCCGACAAATTACCAACACAGATACGCAGTATTTT.

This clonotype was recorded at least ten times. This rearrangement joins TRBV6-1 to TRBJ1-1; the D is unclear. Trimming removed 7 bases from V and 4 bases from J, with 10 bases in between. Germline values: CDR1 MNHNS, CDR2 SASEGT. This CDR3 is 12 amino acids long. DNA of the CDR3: TGTGCCAGCAAAGAGGGCAGCACTGAAGCTTTCTTT. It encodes CASKEGSTEAFF.

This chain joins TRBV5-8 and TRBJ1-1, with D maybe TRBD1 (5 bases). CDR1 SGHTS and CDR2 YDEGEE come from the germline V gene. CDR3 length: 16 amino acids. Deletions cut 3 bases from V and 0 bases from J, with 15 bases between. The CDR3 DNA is TGTGCCAGCAGCTGGGGGGGGTCGTGGCTGAACACTGAAGCTTTCTTT. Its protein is CASSWGGSWLNTEAFF.

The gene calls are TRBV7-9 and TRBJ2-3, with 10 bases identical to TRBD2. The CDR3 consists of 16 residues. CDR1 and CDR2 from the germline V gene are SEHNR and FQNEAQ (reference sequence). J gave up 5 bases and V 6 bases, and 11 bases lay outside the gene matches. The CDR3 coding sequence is TGTGCCAGCAGTCCCCCGGGGGTAGCGGGAGGAGATACGCAGTATTTT. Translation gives CASSPPGVAGGDTQYF.

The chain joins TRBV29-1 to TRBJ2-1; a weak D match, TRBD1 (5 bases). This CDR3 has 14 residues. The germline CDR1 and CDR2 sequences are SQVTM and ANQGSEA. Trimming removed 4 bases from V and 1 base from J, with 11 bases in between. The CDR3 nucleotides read TGCAGCGTTGTAGACAGCCAGTCCTACAATGAGCAGTTCTTC. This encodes CSVVDSQSYNEQFF.

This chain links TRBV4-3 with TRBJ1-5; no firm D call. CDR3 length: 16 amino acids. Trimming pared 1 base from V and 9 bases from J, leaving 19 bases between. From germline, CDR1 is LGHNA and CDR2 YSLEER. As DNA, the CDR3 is TGCGCCAGCAGCCAAGCGTTCACCATTAACTCGCGGCCCCAGCATTTT. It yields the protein CASSQAFTINSRPQHF.

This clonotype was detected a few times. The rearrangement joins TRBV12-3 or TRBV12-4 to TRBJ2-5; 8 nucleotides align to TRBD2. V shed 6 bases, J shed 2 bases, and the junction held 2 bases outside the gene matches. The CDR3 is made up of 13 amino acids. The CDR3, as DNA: TGTGCCAGCAGGACTAGCGCGCAAGAGACCCAGTACTTC. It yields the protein CASRTSAQETQYF.

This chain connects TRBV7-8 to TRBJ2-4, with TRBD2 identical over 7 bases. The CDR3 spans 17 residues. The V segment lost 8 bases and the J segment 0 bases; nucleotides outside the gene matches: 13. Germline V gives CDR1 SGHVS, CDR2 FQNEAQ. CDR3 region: CASSQSSGRPAKNIQYF. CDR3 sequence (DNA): TGTGCCAGCTCCCAGTCTAGCGGTCGACCAGCCAAAAACATTCAGTACTTC.

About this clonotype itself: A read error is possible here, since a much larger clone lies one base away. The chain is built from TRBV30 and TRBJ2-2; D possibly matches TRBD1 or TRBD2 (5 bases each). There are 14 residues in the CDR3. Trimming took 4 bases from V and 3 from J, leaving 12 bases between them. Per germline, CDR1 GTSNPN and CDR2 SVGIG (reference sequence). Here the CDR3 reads CAWNSRGHTGELFF. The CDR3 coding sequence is TGTGCCTGGAATAGTAGGGGACACACCGGGGAGCTGTTTTTT.

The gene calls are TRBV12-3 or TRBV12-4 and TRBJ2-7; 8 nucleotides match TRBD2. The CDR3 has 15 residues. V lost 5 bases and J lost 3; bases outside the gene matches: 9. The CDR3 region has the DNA TGTGCCAGCAGTCTTATAGCGGGAAAAATCTACGAGCAGTACTTC. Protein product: CASSLIAGKIYEQYF.

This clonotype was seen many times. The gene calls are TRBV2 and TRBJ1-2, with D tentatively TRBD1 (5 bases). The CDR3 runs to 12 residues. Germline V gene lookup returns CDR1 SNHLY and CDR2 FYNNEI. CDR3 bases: TGTGCTTTTATGGATTTGGGGCATGGCTACACCTTC. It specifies CAFMDLGHGYTF. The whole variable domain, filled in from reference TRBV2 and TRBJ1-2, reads EPEVTQTPSHQVTQMGQEVILRCVPISNHLYFYWYRQILGQKVEFLVSFYNNEISEKSEIFDDQFSVERPDGSNFTLKIRSTKLEDSAMYFCAFMDLGHGYTFGSGTRLTVV.

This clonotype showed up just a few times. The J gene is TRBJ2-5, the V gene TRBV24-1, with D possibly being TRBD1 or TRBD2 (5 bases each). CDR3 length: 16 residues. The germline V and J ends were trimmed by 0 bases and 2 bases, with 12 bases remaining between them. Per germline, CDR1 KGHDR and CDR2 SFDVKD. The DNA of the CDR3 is TGTGCCACCAGTGATTTGAAGCGAGGGGATCAAGAGACCCAGTACTTC. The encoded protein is CATSDLKRGDQETQYF.

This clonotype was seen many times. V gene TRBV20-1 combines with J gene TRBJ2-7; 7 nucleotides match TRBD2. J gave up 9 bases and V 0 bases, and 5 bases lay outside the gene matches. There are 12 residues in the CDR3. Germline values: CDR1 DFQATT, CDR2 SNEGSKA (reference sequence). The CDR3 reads CSARESSGVQYF. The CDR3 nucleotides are TGCAGTGCTAGAGAATCTAGCGGTGTGCAGTACTTC.

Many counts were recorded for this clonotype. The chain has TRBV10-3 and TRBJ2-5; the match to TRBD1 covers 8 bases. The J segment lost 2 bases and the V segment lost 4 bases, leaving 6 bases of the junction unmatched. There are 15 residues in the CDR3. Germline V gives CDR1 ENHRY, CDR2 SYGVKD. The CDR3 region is CAISGSGQAQETQYF. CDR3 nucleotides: TGTGCCATCAGTGGGTCGGGACAGGCTCAAGAGACCCAGTACTTC.

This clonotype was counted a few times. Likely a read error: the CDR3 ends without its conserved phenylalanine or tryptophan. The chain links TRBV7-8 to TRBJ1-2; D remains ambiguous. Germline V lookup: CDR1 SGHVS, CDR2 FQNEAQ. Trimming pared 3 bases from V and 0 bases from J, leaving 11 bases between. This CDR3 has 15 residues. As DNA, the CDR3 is TGTGCCAGCAGCTTCGCGAGACTTCCTAACTATGGCTACACCCTC. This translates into CASSFARLPNYGYTL.

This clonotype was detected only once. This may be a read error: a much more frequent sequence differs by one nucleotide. The CDR3 reads CASSFGLGDEQYF. The DNA for the CDR3 is TGTGCCAGCAGCTTCGGTTTGGGCGACGAGCAGTACTTC. The rearrangement uses TRBV11-1 and TRBJ2-7; no clear D gene. Trimming pared 3 bases from V and 5 bases from J, leaving 11 bases between. This CDR3 contains 13 residues. The germline V gene encodes CDR1 SGHAT and CDR2 FQDESV (reference sequence).

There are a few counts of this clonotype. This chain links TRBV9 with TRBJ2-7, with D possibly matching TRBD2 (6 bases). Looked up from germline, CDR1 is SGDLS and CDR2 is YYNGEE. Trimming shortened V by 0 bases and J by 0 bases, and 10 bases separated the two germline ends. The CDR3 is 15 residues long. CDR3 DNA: TGTGCCAGCAGCGTAGGACGGGGGAGCTCCTACGAGCAGTACTTC. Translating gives CASSVGRGSSYEQYF.

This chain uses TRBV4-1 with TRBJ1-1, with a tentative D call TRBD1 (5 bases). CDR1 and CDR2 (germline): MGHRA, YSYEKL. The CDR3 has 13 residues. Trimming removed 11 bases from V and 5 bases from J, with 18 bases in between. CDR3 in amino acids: CAFRRQGDTEAFF. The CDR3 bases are TGCGCCTTTAGGAGGCAGGGAGATACTGAAGCTTTCTTT.

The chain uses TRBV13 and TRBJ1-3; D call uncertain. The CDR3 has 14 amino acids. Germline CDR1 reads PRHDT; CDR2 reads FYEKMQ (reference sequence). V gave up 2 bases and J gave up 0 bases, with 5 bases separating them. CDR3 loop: CASSLYHSGNTIYF. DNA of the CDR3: TGTGCCAGCAGCTTATACCACTCTGGAAACACCATATATTTT.

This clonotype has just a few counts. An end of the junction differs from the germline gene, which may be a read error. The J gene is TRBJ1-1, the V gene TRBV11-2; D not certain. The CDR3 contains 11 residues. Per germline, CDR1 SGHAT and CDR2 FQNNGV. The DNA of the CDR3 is TGTGCCTGCAGCCAGTCCCCTGAAGCTTTCTTT. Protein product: CACSQSPEAFF.

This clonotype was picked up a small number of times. The CDR3 DNA is TGTGCCAGCAGCCCTGGGACTAGCGTTGCCACCTCCTACAATGAGCAGTTCTTC. Amino acids: CASSPGTSVATSYNEQFF. The rearrangement joins TRBV5-5 to TRBJ2-1, with 10 bases matching TRBD2. This CDR3 contains 18 residues. Trimming removed 4 bases from V and 0 bases from J; junction bases left unmatched: 10. Germline CDR1 and CDR2: SGHKS and YYEKEE (reference sequence).

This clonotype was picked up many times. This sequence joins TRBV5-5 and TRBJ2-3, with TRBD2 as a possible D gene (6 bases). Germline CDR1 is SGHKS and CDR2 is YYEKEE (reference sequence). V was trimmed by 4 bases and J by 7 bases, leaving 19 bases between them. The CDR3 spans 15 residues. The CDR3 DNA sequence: TGTGCCAGCAGCGGTGAGCTAGCGCGAACTTATACGCAGTATTTT. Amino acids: CASSGELARTYTQYF.

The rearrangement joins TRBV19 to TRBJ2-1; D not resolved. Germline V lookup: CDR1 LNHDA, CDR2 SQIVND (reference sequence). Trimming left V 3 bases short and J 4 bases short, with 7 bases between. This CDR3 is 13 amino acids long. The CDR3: CASSMTGYNEQFF. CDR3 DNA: TGTGCCAGTAGTATGACTGGTTACAATGAGCAGTTCTTC.

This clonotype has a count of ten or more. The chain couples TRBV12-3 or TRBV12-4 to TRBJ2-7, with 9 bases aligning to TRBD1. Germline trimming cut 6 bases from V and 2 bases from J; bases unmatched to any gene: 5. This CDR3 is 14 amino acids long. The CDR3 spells CASSYGQGPYEQYF. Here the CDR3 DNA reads TGTGCCAGCAGCTATGGACAGGGGCCCTACGAGCAGTACTTC.

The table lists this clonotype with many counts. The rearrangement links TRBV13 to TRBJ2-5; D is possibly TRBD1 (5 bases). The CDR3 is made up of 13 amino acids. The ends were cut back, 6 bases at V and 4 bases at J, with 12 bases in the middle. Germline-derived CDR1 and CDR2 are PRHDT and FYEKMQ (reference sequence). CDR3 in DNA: TGTGCCAGCAGTTCATCAGGGCCAGAGACCCAGTACTTC. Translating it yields CASSSSGPETQYF.

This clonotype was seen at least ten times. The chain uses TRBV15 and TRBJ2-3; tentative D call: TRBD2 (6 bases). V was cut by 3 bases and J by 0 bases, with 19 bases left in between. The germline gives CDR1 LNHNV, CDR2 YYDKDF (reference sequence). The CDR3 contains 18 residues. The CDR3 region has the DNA TGTGCCACCAGCAGGACCCCCCGTACCGGGGGAAGCACAGATACGCAGTATTTT. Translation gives CATSRTPRTGGSTDTQYF.